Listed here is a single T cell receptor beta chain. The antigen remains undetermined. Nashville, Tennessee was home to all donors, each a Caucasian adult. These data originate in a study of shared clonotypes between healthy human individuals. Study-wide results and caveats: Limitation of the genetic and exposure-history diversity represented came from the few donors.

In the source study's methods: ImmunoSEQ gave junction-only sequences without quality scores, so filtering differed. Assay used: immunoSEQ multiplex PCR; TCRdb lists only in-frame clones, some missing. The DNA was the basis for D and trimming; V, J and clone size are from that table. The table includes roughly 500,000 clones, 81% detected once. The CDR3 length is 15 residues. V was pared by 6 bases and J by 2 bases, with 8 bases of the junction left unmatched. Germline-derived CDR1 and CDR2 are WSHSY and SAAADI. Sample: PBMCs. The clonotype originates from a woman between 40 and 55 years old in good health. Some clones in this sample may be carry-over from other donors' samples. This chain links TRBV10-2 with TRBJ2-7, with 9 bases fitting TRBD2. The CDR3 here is CASRGYSGSAYEQYF. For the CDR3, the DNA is TGCGCCAGCAGGGGATATAGCGGGAGTGCCTACGAGCAGTACTTC.